Each of the 22 T cell receptor beta chains below was sequenced from the same sample in a study of T cells in Graves' hyperthyroidism and ophthalmopathy. Researchers took RNA transcripts and amplified the TCR beta CDR3 regions from them. HTBI primers drove first-round RT-PCR of the TCR CDR3. MiXCR, run by TCRdb on the multiplex PCR reads, gives a single entry per CDR3 protein. The sample records a few hundred thousand distinct CDR3 sequences, roughly a sixth being singletons. The sequencing sample was made of blood. These receptors all stem from a woman between 40 and 50 years old with Graves' ophthalmopathy.

In this sample, this clonotype turned up many times. V usage is TRBV7-2 and J usage is TRBJ2-3; 8 bases align to TRBD2. The CDR3 is 18 amino acids. Trimming at V came to 5 bases and at J to 4 bases, leaving 17 bases not matched to a gene. Germline V gene sequence: CDR1 SGHTA, CDR2 FQGNSA. The CDR3 reads CASSHVGTSGTVSDTQYF. The CDR3 DNA sequence: TGTGCCAGCAGCCATGTGGGAACTAGCGGCACAGTCTCAGATACGCAGTATTTT. The complete variable domain, with remaining parts taken from reference TRBV7-2 and TRBJ2-3, reads GAGVSQSPSNKVTEKGKDVELRCDPISGHTALYWYRQSLGQGLEFLIYFQGNSAPDKSGLPSDRFSAERTGGSVSTLTIQRTQQEDSAVYLCASSHVGTSGTVSDTQYFGPGTRLTVL.

This rearrangement joins TRBV5-1 to TRBJ2-5; D possibly corresponds to TRBD1 (5 bases). CDR1 is SGHRS, CDR2 YFSETQ, per germline. This CDR3 has 15 amino acids. The ends were cut back, 4 bases at V and 1 base at J, with 14 bases in the middle. The CDR3, as DNA: TGCGCCAGCAGCCTCGTCCAGGGTCCCCAAGAGACCCAGTACTTC. Its translation: CASSLVQGPQETQYF.

The sample holds a few counts of this clonotype. CDR3 sequence (DNA): TGTGCCAGCAGTTACCTTACTAGCGGGAGGCCCCACTCTGGGGCCAACGTCCTGACTTTC. Translation gives CASSYLTSGRPHSGANVLTF. The chain recombines TRBV6-5 with TRBJ2-6; 12 bases fit TRBD2. The trim removed 2 bases at V and 0 bases at J, leaving 8 bases unmatched. The V gene's germline CDR1 is MNHEY and CDR2 SVGAGI. The CDR3 runs 20 residues.

Concerning this clonotype itself: Mismatch with germline at one junction end may stem from a read error. The chain employs TRBV2 and TRBJ2-2, with 8 bases aligning to TRBD2. CDR3 size: 13 residues. Germline lookup yields CDR1 SNHLY and CDR2 FYNNEI. The CDR3: CAGRSGRSGELFF. The CDR3 region has the DNA TGTGCCGGCAGGAGCGGGAGATCTGGGGAGCTGTTTTTT.

About this clonotype itself: Possible read error: a much larger clone is one base away. The chain couples TRBV6-2 or TRBV6-3 to TRBJ2-1, with 7 bases identical to TRBD1. Germline CDR1 reads MNHEY; CDR2 reads SVGEGT. The V gene end was trimmed by 2 bases and the J gene end by 8 bases; junction bases not matched to a gene: 9. This CDR3 is 15 amino acids long. CDR3 coding DNA: TGTGCCAGCAGTTACGACCGACAGGGATCGGATGAGCAGTTCTTC. Its translation is CASSYDRQGSDEQFF.

This clonotype has a count of ten or more. This chain uses TRBV30 with TRBJ1-1; TRBD1 is a possible D gene (5 bases). Trimming took off 4 bases at V and 1 base at J, with 10 bases between the two ends. CDR3 length: 13 amino acids. CDR1 GTSNPN and CDR2 SVGIG come from the germline V gene (reference sequence). The CDR3 region is CAWKPTENTEAFF. CDR3 DNA sequence: TGTGCCTGGAAACCGACAGAGAACACTGAAGCTTTCTTT.

This clonotype was observed at least ten times. The chain combines TRBV6-6 with TRBJ2-1; D is ambiguous. CDR1 and CDR2 from the germline V gene are MNHNY and SVGAGI (reference sequence). CDR3 length: 17 residues. Trimming stripped 0 bases from V and 0 bases from J, with 12 bases between. The chain's CDR3 is CASSYSVFQSSYNEQFF. CDR3 nucleotide sequence: TGTGCCAGCAGTTACTCGGTCTTCCAGAGCTCCTACAATGAGCAGTTCTTC.

This clonotype was observed at least ten times. The chain carries TRBV7-9 and TRBJ2-5; 8 bases map to TRBD2. The germline CDR1 and CDR2 sequences are SEHNR and FQNEAQ (reference sequence). The length of the CDR3 is 17 residues. V dropped 0 bases and J dropped 7; count of bases not matched to a gene: 13. CDR3 amino acids: CASSLASGLARSSTQYF. For the CDR3, the DNA is TGTGCCAGCAGCTTAGCCTCTGGACTAGCCCGGTCATCGACCCAGTACTTC.

This clonotype was seen many times. V and J are TRBV12-3 or TRBV12-4 and TRBJ1-5, with a possible D match to TRBD1 (6 bases). V was trimmed by 3 bases and J by 6 bases, leaving 24 bases between them. The CDR3 consists of 18 residues. CDR3 sequence reads: CASSFRTDPLLALQPQHF. Written as DNA, the CDR3 is TGTGCCAGCAGTTTTAGGACAGATCCCTTATTAGCTCTTCAGCCCCAGCATTTT.

This clonotype turned up a few times. The V gene is TRBV11-3, the J gene TRBJ2-3; a possible D gene is TRBD2 (5 bases). Trimming removed 5 bases from V and 2 bases from J, with 11 bases in between. The CDR3 is 14 residues long. Germline V gene lookup returns CDR1 SGHNT and CDR2 YENEEA. The CDR3 here is CASSLGIDTDTQYF. For the CDR3, the DNA is TGTGCCAGCAGCCTCGGGATTGACACAGATACGCAGTATTTT. The whole variable domain, remainder taken from reference TRBV11-3 and TRBJ2-3, is EAGVVQSPRYKIIEKKQPVAFWCNPISGHNTLYWYLQNLGQGPELLIRYENEEAVDDSQLPKDRFSAERLKGVDSTLKIQPAELGDSAVYLCASSLGIDTDTQYFGPGTRLTVL.

The chain combines TRBV18 with TRBJ2-2, with D tentatively TRBD2 (5 bases). Germline loops: CDR1 KGHSH, CDR2 LQKENI. The germline V and J ends were trimmed by 1 base and 5 bases, with 14 bases remaining between them. The CDR3 covers 16 residues. The CDR3 here is CASSPLRSSGTGELFF. The CDR3 DNA is TGTGCCAGCTCACCACTACGGTCCTCGGGGACCGGGGAGCTGTTTTTT.

This clonotype was counted ten times or more. The chain uses TRBV2 and TRBJ2-1; 16 nucleotides match TRBD2. The CDR3 length is 14 residues. Germline lookup yields CDR1 SNHLY and CDR2 FYNNEI. Trimming at V came to 6 bases and at J to 7 bases, leaving 0 bases not matched to a gene. Written as DNA, the CDR3 is TGTGCCAGCAGGGGACTAGCGGGAGGGAATGAGCAGTTCTTC. Protein product: CASRGLAGGNEQFF.

The chain combines TRBV7-9 with TRBJ1-4; 8 nucleotides agree with TRBD1. Trimming took 4 bases from V and 8 from J; bases not matched to a gene: 9. Germline assignment: CDR1 SEHNR and CDR2 FQNEAQ (reference sequence). The CDR3 totals 15 residues. CDR3 DNA sequence: TGTGCCAGCAGCTACGAACAGGGGGTAGGGGAAAAACTGTTTTTT. Translating gives CASSYEQGVGEKLFF.

This rearrangement joins TRBV19 to TRBJ1-5; maybe TRBD1 (6 bases). The length of the CDR3 is 17 residues. V dropped 1 base and J dropped 5 bases, with 18 bases sitting between them. CDR1 is LNHDA, CDR2 SQIVND, per germline (reference sequence). The chain's CDR3 is CASSIAVPLGADQPQHF. Written as DNA, the CDR3 is TGTGCCAGTAGTATAGCCGTCCCTTTGGGGGCGGATCAGCCCCAGCATTTT.

This clonotype was seen a handful of times. DNA for the CDR3: TGTGCCAGCTCACCAGCAGGCTTGGGCTCCTACGAGCAGTACTTC. Its protein is CASSPAGLGSYEQYF. The chain has TRBV18 and TRBJ2-7; no firm D call. This CDR3 is built from 15 residues. Germline V gene data show CDR1 as KGHSH and CDR2 as LQKENI. The ends were cut back, 2 bases at V and 0 bases at J, with 11 bases in the middle.

In its sample, this clonotype was seen a few times. V usage is TRBV11-2 and J usage is TRBJ2-6; D gene unclear. Germline lookup yields CDR1 SGHAT and CDR2 FQNNGV. The CDR3 sequence is 10 residues long. V was pared by 4 bases and J by 16 bases, with 8 bases between. The CDR3 coding sequence is TGTGCCAGCAGCTCCATGAATCTGACTTTC. Encoded protein: CASSSMNLTF.

This clonotype was found a few times. The V call is TRBV28, the J call TRBJ2-7, with 8 bases aligning to TRBD1. The CDR3 runs to 14 residues. CDR1 MDHEN and CDR2 SYDVKM come from the germline V gene. Trimming cost V 6 bases and J 5 bases; bases outside gene matches: 9. The CDR3 DNA sequence: TGTGCCAGCAGCTTGGACAGGGTCTTCGACGAGCAGTACTTC. This translates into CASSLDRVFDEQYF.

The chain couples TRBV19 to TRBJ2-1; D is ambiguous. The CDR3 contains 14 residues. The germline gives CDR1 LNHDA, CDR2 SQIVND (reference sequence). V lost 5 bases and J lost 4, with 12 bases in between. CDR3 loop: CASSFDPRYNEQFF. Here the CDR3 DNA reads TGTGCCAGTAGTTTTGACCCCAGGTACAATGAGCAGTTCTTC.

There are many counts of this clonotype. The chain uses TRBV27 and TRBJ1-1; D perhaps matches TRBD1 (5 bases). Trimming cost V 3 bases and J 6 bases, with 14 bases left between them. CDR1 and CDR2 (germline): MNHEY, SMNVEV (reference sequence). The CDR3 runs 14 residues. The CDR3 sequence: CASSLARGGAEAFF. The CDR3 DNA reads TGTGCCAGCAGTTTGGCTAGGGGCGGGGCTGAAGCTTTCTTT.

This clonotype was observed a handful of times. This chain links TRBV5-1 with TRBJ2-5; 10 nucleotides align to TRBD2. The CDR3 extends over 16 amino acids. From germline, CDR1 is SGHRS and CDR2 YFSETQ. The junction had 7 bases not matched to a gene; V was cut back by 4 bases and J by 1 base. The CDR3 is CASSALLAGFQETQYF. In DNA, the CDR3 is TGCGCCAGCAGCGCACTACTAGCGGGGTTCCAAGAGACCCAGTACTTC.

The chain carries TRBV20-1 and TRBJ1-1; D is unclear. Trimming shortened V by 5 bases and J by 0 bases, and 10 bases separated the two germline ends. Per the germline V gene, CDR1 is DFQATT and CDR2 is SNEGSKA (reference sequence). This CDR3 is 13 amino acids long. The CDR3 loop is CSAPAGLNTEAFF. The CDR3 DNA sequence: TGCAGTGCTCCGGCAGGATTGAACACTGAAGCTTTCTTT.

The CDR3 region is CASSYPSGNNQPQHF. Here the CDR3 DNA reads TGTGCCAGCAGTTACCCCTCAGGGAATAATCAGCCCCAGCATTTT. The rearrangement uses TRBV6-5 and TRBJ1-5; weak D call: TRBD1 (5 bases). The CDR3 is 15 residues long. Trimming stripped 2 bases from V and 4 bases from J, with 12 bases between. Germline V gives CDR1 MNHEY, CDR2 SVGAGI.